These 30 T cell receptor beta chains share one sample of origin, sequenced in a study of early T cells in non-severe SARS-CoV-2 infection. TCRdb used MiXCR to reprocess the 5' RACE reads, holding one entry per CDR3 protein. The profile shows about 22,000 distinct CDR3 sequences, around 4.5% of them singletons. Specimen: whole blood. The receptors derive from an adult who was a healthcare worker with PCR-confirmed SARS-CoV-2 infection or an uninfected control (not recorded which).

The rearrangement uses TRBV11-2 and TRBJ2-1; 7 nucleotides line up with TRBD2. V was clipped by 8 bases and J by 4 bases; unmatched bases: 11. CDR1 is SGHAT and CDR2 is FQNNGV in the germline V gene. The CDR3 is 15 residues long. In nucleotides, the CDR3 is TGTGCCAGCCACGCTGCGGGAGTTGGGTACAATGAGCAGTTCTTC. Translated, it gives CASHAAGVGYNEQFF. The variable domain in full, with the rest retrieved from reference TRBV11-2 and TRBJ2-1, is EAGVAQSPRYKIIEKRQSVAFWCNPISGHATLYWYQQILGQGPKLLIQFQNNGVVDDSQLPKDRFSAERLKGVDSTLKIQPAKLEDSAVYLCASHAAGVGYNEQFFGPGTRLTVL.

This clonotype has at least ten counts. J is TRBJ1-4 and V is TRBV20-1; D possibly corresponds to TRBD1 (5 bases). V lost 5 bases to trimming and J lost 0 bases, with 13 bases between them. The CDR3 is made up of 15 amino acids. The germline V gene encodes CDR1 DFQATT and CDR2 SNEGSKA (reference sequence). In DNA, the CDR3 is TGCAGTGCTGGGGGACGGAGTTCAACTAATGAAAAACTGTTTTTT. Amino acid sequence: CSAGGRSSTNEKLFF.

This clonotype was found a few times. The chain has TRBV24-1 and TRBJ2-5; D is ambiguous. Deletions cut 2 bases from V and 7 bases from J, with 10 bases between. Germline V lookup: CDR1 KGHDR, CDR2 SFDVKD. This CDR3 comprises 13 residues. The DNA of the CDR3 is TGTGCCACCAGTGATTCCGCATCGAGGACCCAGTACTTC. Protein: CATSDSASRTQYF.

The sample holds many counts of this clonotype. The chain employs TRBV20-1 and TRBJ2-7; D perhaps matches TRBD2 (6 bases). The CDR3 consists of 13 residues. V was pared by 5 bases and J by 5 bases, with 16 bases between. CDR1 is DFQATT and CDR2 is SNEGSKA in the germline V gene (reference sequence). The DNA of the CDR3 is TGCAGTGCTGCGGTTCGGGGGTTGCACGAGCAGTACTTC. Protein: CSAAVRGLHEQYF.

Within the sample, this clonotype is medium-sized. The genes are TRBV11-2 and TRBJ2-1; D is undetermined. The CDR3 consists of 14 residues. The V gene lost 2 bases and the J gene lost 5 bases, with 10 bases spanning the gap. CDR1 and CDR2 from the germline V gene are SGHAT and FQNNGV. In DNA form, the CDR3 reads TGTGCCAGCAGCTTAATCCCGGCAGACAATGAGCAGTTCTTC. Encoded protein: CASSLIPADNEQFF.

This clonotype occurred many times. The rearrangement links TRBV7-3 to TRBJ1-1; possible D gene TRBD1, 5 bases. The germline V and J ends were trimmed by 4 bases and 2 bases, with 17 bases remaining between them. The CDR3 contains 16 residues. CDR1 SGHTA and CDR2 FQGTGA come from the germline V gene. DNA of the CDR3: TGTGCCAGCAGCTCTCGCCCCCGGGACCCTAACACTGAAGCTTTCTTT. Amino acids: CASSSRPRDPNTEAFF. Full variable domain (missing parts from reference TRBV7-3 and TRBJ1-1): GAGVSQTPSNKVTEKGKYVELRCDPISGHTALYWYRQSLGQGPEFLIYFQGTGAADDSGLPNDRFFAVRPEGSVSTLKIQRTERGDSAVYLCASSSRPRDPNTEAFFGQGTRLTVV.

This clonotype showed up many times. The V call is TRBV2, the J call TRBJ2-4; D is tentatively TRBD1 or TRBD2 (6 bases each). Trimming took off 7 bases at V and 0 bases at J, with 10 bases between the two ends. The CDR3 contains 14 residues. Per germline, CDR1 SNHLY and CDR2 FYNNEI. The CDR3 DNA follows: TGTGCCAGCAATAGGGGGGAAGCCAAAAACATTCAGTACTTC. Protein sequence: CASNRGEAKNIQYF.

This clonotype appeared many times. V gene TRBV5-1 combines with J gene TRBJ2-5, with 8 bases aligning to TRBD2. V lost 0 bases to trimming and J lost 4 bases; unmatched junction nucleotides: 5. Germline lookup yields CDR1 SGHRS and CDR2 YFSETQ. The CDR3 is 15 residues long. The chain's CDR3 is CASSLVAGGGETQYF. CDR3 bases: TGCGCCAGCAGCTTGGTGGCGGGAGGAGGAGAGACCCAGTACTTC.

In this sample, this clonotype turned up many times. The chain joins TRBV20-1 to TRBJ2-5, with TRBD2 matching over 12 bases. With V trimmed by 6 bases and J by 1 base, 6 bases remained unmatched. CDR3 length: 15 residues. Germline V gene sequence: CDR1 DFQATT, CDR2 SNEGSKA (reference sequence). The DNA of the CDR3 is TGCAGTGCCTATTCGACTAGCGGGAGCCAAGAGACCCAGTACTTC. Translating it yields CSAYSTSGSQETQYF.

The table lists this clonotype with a few counts. The gene calls are TRBV12-3 or TRBV12-4 and TRBJ2-1, with unresolved D. V lost 6 bases to trimming and J lost 0 bases, with 12 bases between them. The CDR3 runs 15 residues. Written as DNA, the CDR3 is TGTGCCAGCAGCCTGTCTCAGAGCTCCTACAATGAGCAGTTCTTC. It encodes CASSLSQSSYNEQFF.

This clonotype was picked up a small number of times. The gene calls are TRBV6-5 and TRBJ2-1; D gene uncertain. Germline CDR1 MNHEY, CDR2 SVGAGI. The V end was cut by 0 bases, the J end by 5 bases, with 8 bases between. The CDR3 has 14 residues. CDR3 amino acids: CASSYSRFNNEQFF. CDR3 nucleotides: TGTGCCAGCAGTTACTCGCGCTTCAACAATGAGCAGTTCTTC.

This clonotype was picked up many times. CDR3 residues: CAIREGGQQGNTIYF. The CDR3 DNA reads as TGTGCCATCAGGGAAGGGGGTCAACAAGGAAACACCATATATTTT. V is TRBV10-3 and J is TRBJ1-3, with a tentative D call TRBD1 (6 bases). There are 15 residues in the CDR3. Germline CDR1 reads ENHRY; CDR2 reads SYGVKD. V lost 6 bases, J lost 4 bases, and 16 bases lay in between.

This clonotype was counted many times. The chain links TRBV5-5 to TRBJ1-1; the match to TRBD1 covers 9 bases. The germline V gene has CDR1 SGHKS and CDR2 YYEKEE (reference sequence). There are 15 residues in the CDR3. V lost 3 bases to trimming and J lost 5 bases; unmatched junction nucleotides: 8. The CDR3 DNA reads TGTGCCAGCAGCTGGAACGACAGGGGGTTTACTGAAGCTTTCTTT. Amino acid sequence: CASSWNDRGFTEAFF. Full variable domain (missing parts from reference TRBV5-5 and TRBJ1-1): DAGVTQSPTHLIKTRGQQVTLRCSPISGHKSVSWYQQVLGQGPQFIFQYYEKEERGRGNFPDRFSARQFPNYSSELNVNALLLGDSALYLCASSWNDRGFTEAFFGQGTRLTVV.

This clonotype was recorded at least ten times. The gene calls are TRBV4-3 and TRBJ1-6; D possibly corresponds to TRBD1 (6 bases). The CDR3 runs 19 residues. Germline assignment: CDR1 LGHNA and CDR2 YSLEER. V shed 0 bases and J shed 0 bases, with 15 bases lying between them. CDR3 protein: CASSQDLQGPSSYNSPLHF. The CDR3 DNA reads TGCGCCAGCAGCCAAGACTTACAGGGCCCGAGCTCCTATAATTCACCCCTCCACTTT.

This clonotype turned up a few times. CDR3: CASSHGTGLAKNIQYF. The CDR3 DNA reads TGTGCCAGCAGTCACGGGACAGGGCTAGCCAAAAACATTCAGTACTTC. V is TRBV28 and J is TRBJ2-4; 9 bases fit TRBD1. The CDR3 sequence is 16 residues long. Germline V CDR1 and CDR2: MDHEN, SYDVKM. V lost 5 bases to trimming and J lost 0 bases; unmatched junction nucleotides: 5.

This clonotype counts as medium-sized. This chain joins TRBV7-2 and TRBJ2-3; 9 nucleotides line up with TRBD1. V lost 6 bases to trimming and J lost 4 bases; unmatched junction nucleotides: 5. This CDR3 spans 14 amino acids. Germline V CDR1 and CDR2: SGHTA, FQGNSA. CDR3 sequence (DNA): TGTGCCAGCAGGAGGGACAGGGTAGCAGATACGCAGTATTTT. It translates to CASRRDRVADTQYF.

This clonotype was picked up many times. The chain is built from TRBV6-2 or TRBV6-3 and TRBJ2-2; tentative D call: TRBD2 (5 bases). From germline, CDR1 is MNHEY and CDR2 SVGEGT. V was trimmed by 8 bases and J by 4 bases, leaving 14 bases between them. The CDR3 extends over 14 amino acids. The CDR3 region is CASGRLAGTGELFF. The CDR3 DNA reads TGTGCCAGCGGTCGACTTGCGGGCACCGGGGAGCTGTTTTTT.

V is TRBV3-1 and J is TRBJ2-1, with TRBD2 as a possible D gene (6 bases). CDR3 size: 15 residues. V gave up 0 bases and J gave up 5 bases, with 11 bases separating them. Per germline, CDR1 LGHDT and CDR2 YNNKEL (reference sequence). CDR3 in DNA: TGTGCCAGCAGCCAAGATGGCGGGGCCCACAATGAGCAGTTCTTC. Translated, it gives CASSQDGGAHNEQFF.

The table lists this clonotype with many counts. The chain employs TRBV5-6 and TRBJ2-1; D possibly corresponds to TRBD2 (5 bases). The germline gives CDR1 SGHDT, CDR2 YYEEEE. The CDR3 is 15 amino acids. Trimming pared 3 bases from V and 3 bases from J, leaving 13 bases between. The CDR3, as DNA: TGTGCCAGCAGCTCGCGGGTGACCTTCTACAATGAGCAGTTCTTC. Residues: CASSSRVTFYNEQFF.

The table lists this clonotype with many counts. The genes are TRBV6-2 or TRBV6-3 and TRBJ1-2; 8 positions match TRBD1. This CDR3 spans 13 amino acids. J lost 9 bases, V lost 6 bases, and 9 bases had no gene match. Germline V gene sequence: CDR1 MNHEY, CDR2 SVGEGT. The CDR3 region has the DNA TGTGCCAGCAGAGAGCAGGGGGCTTGGCGCTACACCTTC. This translates into CASREQGAWRYTF.

V is TRBV7-3 and J is TRBJ2-2, with 9 bases aligning to TRBD2. The CDR3 runs to 14 residues. Germline V gives CDR1 SGHTA, CDR2 FQGTGA. Trimming cost V 8 bases and J 5 bases; bases outside gene matches: 6. CDR3 sequence reads: CASRRGGATGELFF. The DNA for the CDR3 is TGTGCCAGCCGCCGCGGGGGGGCGACCGGGGAGCTGTTTTTT. The variable domain in full, with the rest retrieved from reference TRBV7-3 and TRBJ2-2, is GAGVSQTPSNKVTEKGKYVELRCDPISGHTALYWYRQSLGQGPEFLIYFQGTGAADDSGLPNDRFFAVRPEGSVSTLKIQRTERGDSAVYLCASRRGGATGELFFGEGSRLTVL.

The chain joins TRBV28 to TRBJ1-4, with a possible D match to TRBD1 (5 bases). The germline gives CDR1 MDHEN, CDR2 SYDVKM. V gave up 1 base and J gave up 0 bases, with 6 bases separating them. The CDR3 loop spans 15 amino acids. The CDR3 region is CASSLSGATNEKLFF. The DNA for the CDR3 is TGTGCCAGCAGTTTATCGGGGGCAACTAATGAAAAACTGTTTTTT.

The table lists this clonotype with many counts. The chain uses TRBV29-1 and TRBJ2-1, with D possibly being TRBD2 (6 bases). The CDR3 is 13 amino acids. V dropped 8 bases and J dropped 4 bases, with 15 bases sitting between them. CDR1 is SQVTM, CDR2 ANQGSEA, per germline. The CDR3 is CSPSLAGYNEQFF. For the CDR3, the DNA is TGCAGCCCCAGCCTCGCGGGGTACAATGAGCAGTTCTTC.

This clonotype was recorded a few times. The CDR3 sequence is CASSLASLNYEQYF. CDR3 in DNA: TGTGCCAGCAGCTTGGCCTCCCTCAACTACGAGCAGTACTTC. V gene TRBV7-2 combines with J gene TRBJ2-7; D gene ambiguous. The V gene lost 3 bases and the J gene lost 3 bases, with 12 bases spanning the gap. Germline V lookup: CDR1 SGHTA, CDR2 FQGNSA. The CDR3 extends over 14 amino acids.

This chain connects TRBV11-3 to TRBJ1-1, with D unclear. Germline V CDR1 and CDR2: SGHNT, YENEEA. Between the trimmed V and J ends, which lost 5 bases and 4 bases, there was a span of 14 bases. The CDR3 length is 14 residues. The DNA for the CDR3 is TGTGCCAGCAGCCCGTCGGAGTGGAGCACTGAAGCTTTCTTT. As protein: CASSPSEWSTEAFF.

The V and J genes are TRBV28 and TRBJ1-4, with D perhaps matching TRBD1 (5 bases). The CDR3 has 15 amino acids. Trimming left V 3 bases short and J 5 bases short, with 13 bases between. The germline gives CDR1 MDHEN, CDR2 SYDVKM. The CDR3 loop reads CASSLARQFNEKLFF. The CDR3 coding sequence is TGTGCCAGCAGTTTGGCCCGACAGTTCAATGAAAAACTGTTTTTT.

This clonotype was recorded at least ten times. The V and J genes are TRBV5-1 and TRBJ2-2; no clear D gene. There are 14 residues in the CDR3. Germline loops: CDR1 SGHRS, CDR2 YFSETQ. Between the trimmed V and J ends, which lost 0 bases and 3 bases, there was a span of 6 bases. The CDR3 reads CASSLDTYTGELFF. For the CDR3, the DNA is TGCGCCAGCAGCTTGGACACCTACACCGGGGAGCTGTTTTTT.

Ten or more counts support this clonotype. The chain is built from TRBV19 and TRBJ1-5, with 8 bases matching TRBD1. This CDR3 spans 15 amino acids. Germline values: CDR1 LNHDA, CDR2 SQIVND (reference sequence). V dropped 5 bases and J dropped 2; count of bases not matched to a gene: 5. CDR3 in DNA: TGTGCCAGTAGTTTTCACAGGGGGGGCAATCAGCCCCAGCATTTT. Its translation is CASSFHRGGNQPQHF.

This clonotype appeared many times. The chain carries TRBV7-8 and TRBJ1-5; weak D call: TRBD1 (5 bases). Trimming shortened V by 1 base and J by 6 bases, and 13 bases separated the two germline ends. This CDR3 contains 15 residues. The germline CDR1 and CDR2 sequences are SGHVS and FQNEAQ. The CDR3 DNA reads as TGTGCCAGCAGCTTAGACGGGGCCCCAGGTCAGCCCCAGCATTTT. Protein product: CASSLDGAPGQPQHF.

A word on this clonotype: With a much larger clone just one base away, this may be a read error. The V call is TRBV7-7, the J call TRBJ2-3; 8 nucleotides agree with TRBD2. This CDR3 region has 16 residues. Germline assignment: CDR1 SSHAT and CDR2 FNYEAQ (reference sequence). The CDR3 is CASSLSRGGNTGTQYF. The CDR3 DNA reads TGTGCCAGCAGCCTCTCTCGGGGGGGGAACACAGGTACGCAGTATTTT.